A single sample is the source of the 11 T cell receptor beta chains below, sequenced in a study of T cell responses to AZD1222 COVID-19 vaccine. The method was immunoSEQ multiplex PCR; TCRdb's version includes in-frame clones alone and lacks a portion of them. The sample has approximately 150,000 clones, about 91% seen once. The specimen was peripheral blood, collected 28 days after the second AZD1222 dose. The receptor set was obtained from an adult who received the AZD1222 COVID-19 vaccine.

V and J are TRBV5-4 and TRBJ2-4, with 7 positions matching TRBD1. Germline assignment: CDR1 SGHNT and CDR2 YYREEE (reference sequence). The length of the CDR3 is 14 residues. The junction had 1 base not matched to a gene; V was cut back by 2 bases and J by 2 bases. CDR3 sequence (DNA): TGTGCCAGCAGCTTTAGGGGGCCCAAAAACATTCAGTACTTC. Protein product: CASSFRGPKNIQYF.

The rearrangement links TRBV14 to TRBJ1-1; D may be TRBD1 (6 bases). Between the trimmed V and J ends, which lost 4 bases and 4 bases, there was a span of 16 bases. CDR1 is SGHDN and CDR2 is FVKESK in the germline V gene. The CDR3 extends over 15 amino acids. The CDR3 spells CASSRITGWVTEAFF. CDR3 DNA: TGTGCCAGCAGCCGTATTACAGGGTGGGTCACTGAAGCTTTCTTT.

This chain connects TRBV6-4 to TRBJ1-2, with TRBD1 matching over 8 bases. V lost 6 bases and J lost 7; bases outside the gene matches: 4. The germline V gene has CDR1 MRHNA and CDR2 SNTAGT. The CDR3 consists of 12 residues. CDR3 loop: CASSGQGGGYTF. For the CDR3, the DNA is TGTGCCAGCAGCGGACAGGGAGGTGGCTACACCTTC.

This clone was seen a single time. The chain joins TRBV7-2 to TRBJ2-2; the match to TRBD2 covers 10 bases. This CDR3 has 19 amino acids. V lost 0 bases to trimming and J lost 4 bases; unmatched junction nucleotides: 11. Germline V CDR1 and CDR2: SGHTA, FQGNSA. CDR3 nucleotides: TGTGCCAGCAGCTTAGCGGGGCTAGCGGGGGCCGGGGGCACCGGGGAGCTGTTTTTT. Translation gives CASSLAGLAGAGGTGELFF. The full variable domain, with the rest looked up from reference TRBV7-2 and TRBJ2-2, is GAGVSQSPSNKVTEKGKDVELRCDPISGHTALYWYRQSLGQGLEFLIYFQGNSAPDKSGLPSDRFSAERTGGSVSTLTIQRTQQEDSAVYLCASSLAGLAGAGGTGELFFGEGSRLTVL.

The chain carries TRBV3-1 (or the pseudogene TRBV3-2) and TRBJ2-2, with 9 positions matching TRBD2. Per germline, CDR1 LGHDT and CDR2 YNNKEL (reference sequence). The trim removed 0 bases at V and 5 bases at J, leaving 10 bases unmatched. CDR3 length: 18 residues. The DNA for the CDR3 is TGTGCCAGCAGCCAAGAGCGACTAGCGGTGGAAGGGACCGGGGAGCTGTTTTTT. This translates into CASSQERLAVEGTGELFF.

The CDR3 protein is CASSKDRNPVSGSPLHF. The CDR3 nucleotides are TGTGCCAGTAGTAAGGACAGGAACCCCGTTTCGGGTTCACCCCTCCACTTT. The chain couples TRBV19 to TRBJ1-6; 7 bases align to TRBD1. Per germline, CDR1 LNHDA and CDR2 SQIVND (reference sequence). V was pared by 4 bases and J by 9 bases, with 15 bases of the junction left unmatched. This CDR3 is built from 17 residues.

This chain uses TRBV19 with TRBJ2-3, with D perhaps TRBD2 (6 bases). Germline values: CDR1 LNHDA, CDR2 SQIVND (reference sequence). CDR3 size: 13 residues. Trimming took 6 bases from V and 3 from J, leaving 10 bases between them. CDR3 protein: CASRPGRTDTQYF. The CDR3 region has the DNA TGTGCCAGTAGGCCAGGGAGGACAGATACGCAGTATTTT.

The chain links TRBV9 to TRBJ1-6, with D tentatively TRBD1 (5 bases). This CDR3 has 13 residues. V gave up 3 bases and J gave up 7 bases, with 8 bases separating them. CDR1 and CDR2 (germline): SGDLS, YYNGEE. The CDR3 spells CASSEGLNSPLHF. Written as DNA, the CDR3 is TGTGCCAGCAGCGAGGGGCTAAATTCACCCCTCCACTTT.

The sample holds a few counts of this clone. The sample holds other DNA sequences that translate to the same CDR3. The V and J genes are TRBV5-1 and TRBJ2-7, with D maybe TRBD2 (5 bases). CDR3 size: 13 residues. The germline V and J ends were trimmed by 4 bases and 4 bases, with 12 bases remaining between them. Looked up from germline, CDR1 is SGHRS and CDR2 is YFSETQ. The CDR3 sequence is CASSPGGRYEQYF. CDR3 DNA: TGCGCCAGCAGCCCCGGAGGAAGGTACGAGCAGTACTTC.

The chain recombines TRBV29-1 with TRBJ1-2; a possible D gene is TRBD1 (5 bases). CDR1 and CDR2 from the germline V gene are SQVTM and ANQGSEA. Trimming shortened V by 6 bases and J by 1 base, and 9 bases separated the two germline ends. This CDR3 region has 12 residues. The CDR3 is CSVDTLNYGYTF. The CDR3 DNA reads TGCAGCGTGGACACTCTTAACTATGGCTACACCTTC.

The V call is TRBV2, the J call TRBJ1-2; the D is unclear. This CDR3 is 14 amino acids long. The germline CDR1 and CDR2 sequences are SNHLY and FYNNEI. Trimming stripped 5 bases from V and 0 bases from J, with 10 bases between. The CDR3 here is CASSPLTANYGYTF. The CDR3 DNA reads TGTGCCAGCAGTCCCCTGACTGCTAACTATGGCTACACCTTC.